The 21 T cell receptor beta chains below come from one sample, sequenced in a study of monozygotic twins with cystic fibrosis. TCRdb's table, derived via immunoSEQ multiplex PCR, lists solely in-frame clones and lacks some. Of roughly 15,000 clones in the sample, 90% to 95% were seen once. The sequencing sample was made of blood. Source of these receptors: a girl aged 2-10 years with cystic fibrosis.

The chain's CDR3 is CASSTPRDTTYEQYF. For the CDR3, the DNA is TGTGCCAGCAGCACTCCAAGGGACACCACCTACGAGCAGTACTTC. The chain is built from TRBV21-1 and TRBJ2-7; the D call in the table, TRBD1, was not verified against the DNA. TRBV21-1 is annotated as a pseudogene. The CDR3 loop spans 15 amino acids.

This chain joins TRBV9 and TRBJ2-3, with D perhaps being TRBD1 or TRBD2 (7 bases each). V lost 4 bases to trimming and J lost 2 bases, with 14 bases between them. The CDR3 is 15 residues long. The germline CDR1 and CDR2 sequences are SGDLS and YYNGEE. The CDR3 region has the DNA TGTGCCAGCAGCTCAGGGGGGGGACCCACAGATACGCAGTATTTT. Translated, it gives CASSSGGGPTDTQYF.

V and J are TRBV4-1 and TRBJ1-3; TRBD1 aligns across 7 bases. V trimming: 3 bases; J trimming: 3 bases; junction bases outside the gene matches: 11. The germline CDR1 and CDR2 sequences are MGHRA and YSYEKL. This CDR3 contains 17 residues. CDR3 nucleotide sequence: TGCGCCAGCAGCCAGGGGAGACAGGGTCCCCTTGGAAACACCATATATTTT. Translating it yields CASSQGRQGPLGNTIYF.

The rearrangement uses TRBV28 and TRBJ2-1, with 9 bases that match TRBD2. Germline V gene data show CDR1 as MDHEN and CDR2 as SYDVKM. This CDR3 comprises 19 residues. V lost 2 bases and J lost 0; bases outside the gene matches: 11. CDR3 coding DNA: TGTGCCAGCAGTTTACGACCCTCCCTAGCGGGAAGCTCCTACAATGAGCAGTTCTTC. Translation: CASSLRPSLAGSSYNEQFF.

This clone has only a few counts. The gene calls are TRBV19 and TRBJ2-3; D remains ambiguous. The CDR3 loop spans 13 amino acids. Germline CDR1 and CDR2: LNHDA and SQIVND (reference sequence). Deletions cut 7 bases from V and 1 base from J, with 9 bases between. The CDR3 sequence is CASNGGRTDTQYF. The DNA for the CDR3 is TGTGCCAGTAATGGCGGTCGCACAGATACGCAGTATTTT.

The chain links TRBV19 to TRBJ1-1, with TRBD1 matching over 9 bases. Germline V CDR1 and CDR2: LNHDA, SQIVND (reference sequence). Unmatched junction bases numbered 2, after V lost 4 bases and J lost 5 bases. The CDR3 covers 13 residues. In DNA, the CDR3 is TGTGCCAGTAGTAGGGACAGGGTGACTGAAGCTTTCTTT. Its protein product is CASSRDRVTEAFF.

The J gene is TRBJ1-3, the V gene TRBV10-2; the D is unclear. The germline gives CDR1 WSHSY, CDR2 SAAADI. The CDR3 contains 13 residues. Trimming cost V 7 bases and J 1 base, with 8 bases left between them. CDR3 bases: TGCGCCAGCACAGACTGGTCTGGAAACACCATATATTTT. As protein: CASTDWSGNTIYF.

This rearrangement joins TRBV25-1 to TRBJ2-5, with 7 bases identical to TRBD2. The germline gives CDR1 MGHDK, CDR2 SYGVNS. Losses at the gene ends were 4 bases for V and 0 bases for J; bases not matched to a gene: 8. The CDR3 runs to 16 residues. The CDR3: CASSGRGGGYQETQYF. CDR3 DNA sequence: TGTGCCAGCAGTGGGCGGGGCGGGGGTTACCAAGAGACCCAGTACTTC. Full variable domain (outside the CDR3, taken from reference TRBV25-1 and TRBJ2-5): EADIYQTPRYLVIGTGKKITLECSQTMGHDKMYWYQQDPGMELHLIHYSYGVNSTEKGDLSSESTVSRIRTEHFPLTLESARPSHTSQYLCASSGRGGGYQETQYFGPGTRLLVL.

This clone was seen a handful of times. The CDR3 spells CAIEPLQGHEQYF. As DNA, the CDR3 is TGTGCCATCGAGCCCCTACAGGGACACGAGCAGTACTTC. V gene TRBV28 combines with J gene TRBJ2-7; weak D call: TRBD1 (6 bases). The CDR3 consists of 13 residues. Per the germline V gene, CDR1 is MDHEN and CDR2 is SYDVKM. V gave up 10 bases and J gave up 5 bases, with 18 bases separating them.

This clone has only one observation. The rearrangement uses TRBV29-1 and TRBJ2-5, with 8 positions matching TRBD1. With the DNA end fitting TRBJ2-7 better, the J assignment may be wrong. Germline V lookup: CDR1 SQVTM, CDR2 ANQGSEA. The CDR3 loop spans 13 amino acids. For the CDR3, the DNA is TGCAGCGTTAGGACAGGGACCACCTACGAGCAGTACTTC. This codes for CSVRTGTTYEQYF.

The rearrangement joins TRBV5-6 to TRBJ2-1, with TRBD2 identical over 7 bases. J lost 5 bases, V lost 4 bases, and 9 bases had no gene match. The V gene's germline CDR1 is SGHDT and CDR2 YYEEEE. The CDR3 runs to 15 residues. The CDR3 nucleotides read TGTGCCAGCAGCCGAGCGGGGACTTATGACAATGAGCAGTTCTTC. Its protein product is CASSRAGTYDNEQFF.

The genes are TRBV5-6 and TRBJ2-5; 9 positions agree with TRBD1. With 1 base clipped from V and 4 bases from J, the junction kept 5 bases outside the gene matches. CDR1 and CDR2 (germline): SGHDT, YYEEEE. The CDR3 sequence is 15 residues long. CDR3 bases: TGTGCCAGCAGCTTGAGGACAGGGGTCTCAGAGACCCAGTACTTC. Its protein is CASSLRTGVSETQYF.

The V gene is TRBV28, the J gene TRBJ2-2, with D tentatively TRBD2 (5 bases). The CDR3 has 14 residues. V lost 3 bases and J 1 base, leaving 6 bases between the germline ends. Germline lookup yields CDR1 MDHEN and CDR2 SYDVKM. The CDR3 DNA sequence: TGTGCCAGCAGTTTCGAGGGGAACACCGGGGAGCTGTTTTTT. Translation gives CASSFEGNTGELFF.

This chain uses TRBV21-1 with TRBJ1-5; TRBD1 is taken as the D call from the table, unchecked against the DNA. TRBV21-1 is listed as a pseudogene. The CDR3 extends over 14 amino acids. The CDR3 DNA reads TGTGCCAGCAGCAAAAGTAGGGGGAAGGACCCCCAGCATTTT. It yields the protein CASSKSRGKDPQHF.

The chain joins TRBV30 to TRBJ1-1, with 7 bases lining up with TRBD1. This CDR3 spans 17 amino acids. Germline-derived CDR1 and CDR2 are GTSNPN and SVGIG (reference sequence). Losses at the gene ends were 2 bases for V and 3 bases for J; bases not matched to a gene: 15. CDR3 nucleotide sequence: TGTGCCTGGAGTCCCCACCCGACAGGGAGGTTTGACACTGAAGCTTTCTTT. Translation gives CAWSPHPTGRFDTEAFF.

The rearrangement uses TRBV27 and TRBJ2-1; 9 nucleotides line up with TRBD1. Per germline, CDR1 MNHEY and CDR2 SMNVEV (reference sequence). The CDR3 has 16 residues. With V trimmed by 7 bases and J by 7 bases, 14 bases remained unmatched. The CDR3 is CASTSWRDRDGNEQFF. The CDR3 nucleotides read TGTGCCAGCACGTCTTGGCGGGACAGGGATGGGAATGAGCAGTTCTTC.

This chain uses TRBV6-1 with TRBJ2-4, with 10 bases fitting TRBD1. CDR3 length equals 16 residues. The ends lost 4 bases at V and 6 bases at J; junction bases unmatched: 9. CDR1 and CDR2 (germline): MNHNS, SASEGT. CDR3 protein: CASSAYRTGGGNIQYF. The CDR3 DNA reads TGTGCCAGCAGTGCCTATAGGACAGGGGGGGGAAACATTCAGTACTTC.

This chain connects TRBV12-5 to TRBJ2-5, with 8 bases aligning to TRBD2. Germline V gives CDR1 LGHNT, CDR2 FRNRAP. The ends lost 5 bases at V and 2 bases at J; junction bases unmatched: 4. The CDR3 extends over 14 amino acids. The CDR3 DNA is TGTGCTAGTGGTCCCCCGGGAGGGCAAGAGACCCAGTACTTC. This encodes CASGPPGGQETQYF.

This chain links TRBV28 with TRBJ2-7; D not certain. Germline values: CDR1 MDHEN, CDR2 SYDVKM. V shed 8 bases and J shed 1 base, with 12 bases lying between them. This CDR3 has 13 residues. The CDR3 sequence is CASDSRLSYEQYF. In DNA form, the CDR3 reads TGTGCCAGCGATTCACGACTTTCCTACGAGCAGTACTTC.

The genes are TRBV28 and TRBJ1-1; 7 bases agree with TRBD1. The CDR3 length is 15 residues. The germline V gene has CDR1 MDHEN and CDR2 SYDVKM. Trimming took 5 bases from V and 6 from J; bases not matched to a gene: 12. The DNA for the CDR3 is TGTGCCAGCAGTCCACGTAGAGGGGGCAACGCTGAAGCTTTCTTT. Encoded protein: CASSPRRGGNAEAFF. The full variable domain, its missing parts supplied by reference TRBV28 and TRBJ1-1, is DVKVTQSSRYLVKRTGEKVFLECVQDMDHENMFWYRQDPGLGLRLIYFSYDVKMKEKGDIPEGYSVSREKKERFSLILESASTNQTSMYLCASSPRRGGNAEAFFGQGTRLTVV.

V and J are TRBV5-6 and TRBJ2-3; TRBD2 might be the D (7 bases). From germline, CDR1 is SGHDT and CDR2 YYEEEE. V lost 4 bases to trimming and J lost 2 bases, with 17 bases between them. This CDR3 has 16 amino acids. The CDR3 DNA is TGTGCCAGCAGCCGGGGGGCGGGTAGGGTCACAGATACGCAGTATTTT. It translates to CASSRGAGRVTDTQYF.